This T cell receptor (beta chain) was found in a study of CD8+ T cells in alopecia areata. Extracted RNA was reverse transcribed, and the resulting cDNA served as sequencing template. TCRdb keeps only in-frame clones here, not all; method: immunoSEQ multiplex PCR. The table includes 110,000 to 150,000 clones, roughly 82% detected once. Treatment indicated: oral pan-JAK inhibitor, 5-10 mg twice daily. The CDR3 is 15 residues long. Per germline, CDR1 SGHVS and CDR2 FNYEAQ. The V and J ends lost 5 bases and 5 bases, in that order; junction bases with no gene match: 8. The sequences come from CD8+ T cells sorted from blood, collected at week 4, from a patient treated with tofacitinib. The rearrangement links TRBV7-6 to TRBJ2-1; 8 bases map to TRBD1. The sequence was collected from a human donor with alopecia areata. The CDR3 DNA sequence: TGTGCCAGCAGCCCACCGGGACAGGACAACAATGAGCAGTTCTTC. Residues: CASSPPGQDNNEQFF.